A single TCR beta chain is shown here with its context. This specimen belongs to a study of OX40 agonist ivuxolimab in advanced cancers. This CDR3 contains 13 residues. V lost 4 bases and J 4 bases, leaving 11 bases between the germline ends. Germline-derived CDR1 and CDR2 are SGHNT and YYREEE (reference sequence). TCRdb's table, derived via immunoSEQ multiplex PCR, lists solely in-frame clones and lacks some. Of about 82,000 clones listed, around 78% are singletons. The source is an adult with an advanced solid tumor such as melanoma, head and neck, liver or kidney cancer. The material sequenced was CD4+ or CD8+ T cells sorted from blood, taken in a trial of the OX40 agonist ivuxolimab. The V and J genes are TRBV5-4 and TRBJ1-2; no reliable D call. CDR3 nucleotides: TGTGCCAGCAGCCGTTCGGAGGGCTATGGCTACACCTTC. This translates into CASSRSEGYGYTF. Together with reference TRBV5-4 and TRBJ1-2, the CDR3 gives the full variable domain: ETGVTQSPTHLIKTRGQQVTLRCSSQSGHNTVSWYQQALGQGPQFIFQYYREEENGRGNFPPRFSGLQFPNYSSELNVNALELDDSALYLCASSRSEGYGYTFGSGTRLTVV.